This T cell receptor (beta chain) was identified during a study of cytomegalovirus exposure and HLA in healthy donors. Study details: In an earlier analysis, 90 million to 120 million unique TCR beta sequences were found from about 180 million T cells.

As regards this clone: Its matching antigen is unknown.

Study-wide results and limits: Exclusion applied to some V segments, including TRBV6-2 and TRBV6-3, as they were indistinguishable. CMV serostatus alone was available as immune exposure information.

The PCR employed 60 Vbeta primers together with 13 Jbeta primers. Methods used by the authors: Later, an analysis found some 80 million unique TCR beta chains, and 9.5 million to 11 million of these were shared. TCRdb's table, derived via immunoSEQ multiplex PCR, lists solely in-frame clones and lacks some. D and trimming come from the DNA, and the V and J calls and clone size come from that table. The data show about 81,000 clones, 77% seen once. The CDR3 spans 19 residues. Sequenced material: PBMCs. The sequence was collected from a man aged 45-65 years in good health and CMV-seropositive. The chain has TRBV21-1 and TRBJ2-1; the tabulated D call, TRBD1, remains unverified against the DNA. TRBV21-1 counts as a pseudogene. The CDR3 is CASSPHRRAGTGDYNEQFF. The CDR3 DNA reads TGTGCCAGCAGCCCTCACCGGCGCGCCGGGACAGGGGACTACAATGAGCAGTTCTTC.